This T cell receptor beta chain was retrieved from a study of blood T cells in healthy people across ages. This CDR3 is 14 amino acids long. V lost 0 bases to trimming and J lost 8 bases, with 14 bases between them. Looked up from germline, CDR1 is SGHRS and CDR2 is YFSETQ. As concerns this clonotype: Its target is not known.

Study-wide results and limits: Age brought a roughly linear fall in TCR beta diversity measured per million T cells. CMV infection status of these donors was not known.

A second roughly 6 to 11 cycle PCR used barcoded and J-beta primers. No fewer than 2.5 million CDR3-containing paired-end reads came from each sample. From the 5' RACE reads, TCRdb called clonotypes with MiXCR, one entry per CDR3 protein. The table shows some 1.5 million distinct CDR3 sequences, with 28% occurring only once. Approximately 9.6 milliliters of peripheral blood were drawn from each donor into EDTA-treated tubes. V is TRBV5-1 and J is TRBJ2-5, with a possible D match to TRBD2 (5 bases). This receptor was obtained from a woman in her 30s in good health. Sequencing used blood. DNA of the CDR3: TGCGCCAGCAGCTTGGACGGGGTCAGTGAAACCCAGTACTTC. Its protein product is CASSLDGVSETQYF. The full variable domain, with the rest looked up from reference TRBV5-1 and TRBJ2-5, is KAGVTQTPRYLIKTRGQQVTLSCSPISGHRSVSWYQQTPGQGLQFLFEYFSETQRNKGNFPGRFSGRQFSNSRSEMNVSTLELGDSALYLCASSLDGVSETQYFGPGTRLLVL.